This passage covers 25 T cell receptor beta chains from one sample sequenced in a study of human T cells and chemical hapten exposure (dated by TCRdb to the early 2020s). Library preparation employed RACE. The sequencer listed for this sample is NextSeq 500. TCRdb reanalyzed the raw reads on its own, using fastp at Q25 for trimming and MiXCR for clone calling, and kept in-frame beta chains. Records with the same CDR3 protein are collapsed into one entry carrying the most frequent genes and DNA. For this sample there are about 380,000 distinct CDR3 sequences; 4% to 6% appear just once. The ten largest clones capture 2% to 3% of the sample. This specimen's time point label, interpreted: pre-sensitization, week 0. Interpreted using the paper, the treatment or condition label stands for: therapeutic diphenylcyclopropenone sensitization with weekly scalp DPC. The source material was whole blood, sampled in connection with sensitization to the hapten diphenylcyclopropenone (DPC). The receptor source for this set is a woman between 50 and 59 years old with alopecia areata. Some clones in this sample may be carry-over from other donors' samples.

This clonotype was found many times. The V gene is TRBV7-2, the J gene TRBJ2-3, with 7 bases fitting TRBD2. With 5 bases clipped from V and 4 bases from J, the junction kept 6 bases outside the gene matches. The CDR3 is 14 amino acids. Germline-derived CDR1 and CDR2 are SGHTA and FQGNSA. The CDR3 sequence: CASSRSGAADTQYF. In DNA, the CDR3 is TGTGCCAGCAGCCGGAGCGGGGCCGCAGATACGCAGTATTTT.

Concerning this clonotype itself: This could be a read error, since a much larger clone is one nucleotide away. The CDR3 reads CASSKDRATYEQNF. CDR3 bases: TGTGCCAGCAGTAAAGACAGGGCAACCTACGAGCAGAACTTC. This chain connects TRBV6-5 to TRBJ2-7; 7 nucleotides line up with TRBD1. Germline V lookup: CDR1 MNHEY, CDR2 SVGAGI. There are 14 residues in the CDR3.

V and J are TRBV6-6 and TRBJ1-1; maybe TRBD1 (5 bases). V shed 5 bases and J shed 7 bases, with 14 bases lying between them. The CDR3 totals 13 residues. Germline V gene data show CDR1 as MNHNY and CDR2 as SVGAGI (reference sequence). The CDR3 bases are TGTGCCAGCAGTACCCCCAGGGATCGTGAAGCTTTCTTT. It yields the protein CASSTPRDREAFF.

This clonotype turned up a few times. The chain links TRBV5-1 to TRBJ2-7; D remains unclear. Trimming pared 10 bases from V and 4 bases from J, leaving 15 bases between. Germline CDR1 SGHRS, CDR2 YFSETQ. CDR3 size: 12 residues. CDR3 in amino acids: CACLPIGYEQYF. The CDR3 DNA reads TGCGCCTGCCTGCCGATAGGGTACGAGCAGTACTTC.

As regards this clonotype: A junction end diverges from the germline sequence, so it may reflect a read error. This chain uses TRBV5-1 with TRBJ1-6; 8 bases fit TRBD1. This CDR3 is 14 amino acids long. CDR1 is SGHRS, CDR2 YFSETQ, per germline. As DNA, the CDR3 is TGCGCCAGCAGCGGGGCAGGGGGCGAACCTAACCCCACCTTT. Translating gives CASSGAGGEPNPTF.

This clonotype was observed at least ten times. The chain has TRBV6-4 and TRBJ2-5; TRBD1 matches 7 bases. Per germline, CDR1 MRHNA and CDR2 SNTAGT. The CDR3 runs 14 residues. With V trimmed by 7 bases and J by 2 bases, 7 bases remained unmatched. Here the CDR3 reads CASIRPGQQETQYF. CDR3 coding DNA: TGTGCCAGCATCAGACCGGGACAGCAAGAGACCCAGTACTTC.

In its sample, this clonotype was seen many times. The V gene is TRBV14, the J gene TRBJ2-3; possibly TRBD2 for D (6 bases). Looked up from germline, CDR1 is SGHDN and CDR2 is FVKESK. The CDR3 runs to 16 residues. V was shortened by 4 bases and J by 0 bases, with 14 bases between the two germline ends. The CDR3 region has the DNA TGTGCCAGCAGCCCCCGGGACTTACCTAGCACAGATACGCAGTATTTT. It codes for CASSPRDLPSTDTQYF.

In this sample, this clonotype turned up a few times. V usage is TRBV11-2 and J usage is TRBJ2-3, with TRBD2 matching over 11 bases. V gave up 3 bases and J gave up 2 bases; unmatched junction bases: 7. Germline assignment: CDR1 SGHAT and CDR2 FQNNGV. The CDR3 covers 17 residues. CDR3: CASSFRASGRFTDTQYF. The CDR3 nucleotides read TGTGCCAGCAGCTTTCGCGCTAGCGGGAGGTTCACAGATACGCAGTATTTT.

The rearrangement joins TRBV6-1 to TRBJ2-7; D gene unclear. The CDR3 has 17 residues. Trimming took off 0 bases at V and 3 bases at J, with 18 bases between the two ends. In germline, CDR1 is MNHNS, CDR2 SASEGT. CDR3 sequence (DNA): TGTGCCAGCAGTGAAGCATCGCCCAGGCCAGAGAACTACGAGCAGTACTTC. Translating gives CASSEASPRPENYEQYF.

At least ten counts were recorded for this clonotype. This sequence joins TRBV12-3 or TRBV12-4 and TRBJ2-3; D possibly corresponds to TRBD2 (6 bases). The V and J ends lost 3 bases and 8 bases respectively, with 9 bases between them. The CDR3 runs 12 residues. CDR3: CASSFIGGTQYF. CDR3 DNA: TGTGCCAGCAGTTTTATCGGGGGTACGCAGTATTTT.

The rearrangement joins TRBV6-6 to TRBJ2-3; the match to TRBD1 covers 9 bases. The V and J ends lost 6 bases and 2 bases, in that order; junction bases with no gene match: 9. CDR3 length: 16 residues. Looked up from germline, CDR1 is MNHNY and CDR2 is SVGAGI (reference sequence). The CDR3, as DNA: TGTGCCAGCAGCCCCGGACAGGGGACCCCCACAGATACGCAGTATTTT. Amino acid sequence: CASSPGQGTPTDTQYF.

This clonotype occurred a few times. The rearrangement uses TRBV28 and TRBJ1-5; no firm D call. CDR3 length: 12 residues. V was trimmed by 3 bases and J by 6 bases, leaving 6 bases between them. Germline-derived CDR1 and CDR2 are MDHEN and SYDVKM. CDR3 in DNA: TGTGCCAGCAGTTTTGGAACTCAGCCCCAGCATTTT. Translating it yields CASSFGTQPQHF.

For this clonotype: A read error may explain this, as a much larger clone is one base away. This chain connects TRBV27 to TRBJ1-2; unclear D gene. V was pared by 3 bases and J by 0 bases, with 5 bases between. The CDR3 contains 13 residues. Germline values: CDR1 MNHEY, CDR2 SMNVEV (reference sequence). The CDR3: CASSFGANYGYTF. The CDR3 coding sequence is TGTGCCAGCAGTTTCGGAGCTAACTATGGCTACACCTTC.

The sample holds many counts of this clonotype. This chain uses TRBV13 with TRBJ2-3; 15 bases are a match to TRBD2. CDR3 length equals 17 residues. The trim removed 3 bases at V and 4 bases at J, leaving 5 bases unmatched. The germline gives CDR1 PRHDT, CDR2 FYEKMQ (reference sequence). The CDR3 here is CASSFGTSGGTADTQYF. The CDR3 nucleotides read TGTGCCAGCAGCTTCGGGACTAGCGGGGGGACAGCAGATACGCAGTATTTT.

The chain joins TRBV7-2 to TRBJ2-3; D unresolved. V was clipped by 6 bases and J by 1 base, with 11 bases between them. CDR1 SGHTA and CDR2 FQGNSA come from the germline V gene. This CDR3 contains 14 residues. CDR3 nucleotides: TGTGCCAGCAGTCCTGGAGTCGGCACAGATACGCAGTATTTT. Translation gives CASSPGVGTDTQYF.

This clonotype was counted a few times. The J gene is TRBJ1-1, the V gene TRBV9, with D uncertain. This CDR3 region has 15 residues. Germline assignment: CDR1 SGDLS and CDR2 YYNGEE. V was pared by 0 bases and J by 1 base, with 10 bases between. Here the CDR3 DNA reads TGTGCCAGCAGCGTAGACGGGGTCCCGAACACTGAAGCTTTCTTT. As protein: CASSVDGVPNTEAFF.

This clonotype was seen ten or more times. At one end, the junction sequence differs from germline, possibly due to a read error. The CDR3 reads CASSQSIGDYSEQFF. CDR3 nucleotides: TGTGCCAGCAGCCAATCTATAGGGGACTACAGTGAGCAGTTCTTC. V gene TRBV16 combines with J gene TRBJ2-1, with 7 bases aligning to TRBD2. This CDR3 region has 15 residues. In germline, CDR1 is KGHSY, CDR2 FQNENV.

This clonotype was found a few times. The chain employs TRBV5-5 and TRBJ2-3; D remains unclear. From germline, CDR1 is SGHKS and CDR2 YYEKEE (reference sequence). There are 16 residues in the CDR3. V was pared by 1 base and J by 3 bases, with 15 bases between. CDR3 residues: CASSLNTLDGTDTQYF. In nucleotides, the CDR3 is TGTGCCAGCAGCTTGAATACACTGGACGGAACAGATACGCAGTATTTT.

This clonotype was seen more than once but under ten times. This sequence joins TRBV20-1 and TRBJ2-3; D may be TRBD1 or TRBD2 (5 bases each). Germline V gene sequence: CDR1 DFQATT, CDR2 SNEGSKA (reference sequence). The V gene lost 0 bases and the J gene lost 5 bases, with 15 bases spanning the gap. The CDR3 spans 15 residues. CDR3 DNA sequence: TGCAGTGCTAGAGAAGGGGCTAGCCGCGGAGATACGCAGTATTTT. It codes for CSAREGASRGDTQYF.

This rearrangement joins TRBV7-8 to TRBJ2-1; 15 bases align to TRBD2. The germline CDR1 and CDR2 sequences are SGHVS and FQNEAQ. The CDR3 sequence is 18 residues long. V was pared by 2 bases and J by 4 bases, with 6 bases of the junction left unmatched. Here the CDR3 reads CASSLRTSGRVGYNEQFF. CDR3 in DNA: TGTGCCAGCAGCTTAAGGACTAGCGGGAGGGTGGGTTACAATGAGCAGTTCTTC.

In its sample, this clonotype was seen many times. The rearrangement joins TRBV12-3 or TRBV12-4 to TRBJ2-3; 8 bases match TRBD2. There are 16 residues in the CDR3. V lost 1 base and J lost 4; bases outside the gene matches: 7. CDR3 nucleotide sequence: TGTGCCAGCAGTTTAGAGGTCGGGGGGGCTCCAGATACGCAGTATTTT. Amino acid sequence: CASSLEVGGAPDTQYF.

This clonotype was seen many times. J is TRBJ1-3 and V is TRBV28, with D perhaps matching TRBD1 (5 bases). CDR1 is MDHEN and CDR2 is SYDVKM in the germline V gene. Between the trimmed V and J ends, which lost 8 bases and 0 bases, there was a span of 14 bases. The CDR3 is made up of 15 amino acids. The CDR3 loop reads CASSLGTHSGNTIYF. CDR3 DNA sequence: TGTGCCAGCTCCCTCGGGACGCACTCTGGAAACACCATATATTTT.

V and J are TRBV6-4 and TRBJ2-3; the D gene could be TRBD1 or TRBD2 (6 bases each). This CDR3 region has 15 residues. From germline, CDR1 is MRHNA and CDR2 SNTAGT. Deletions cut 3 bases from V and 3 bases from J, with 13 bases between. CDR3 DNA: TGTGCCAGCAGTGAAGGGGGGCGCGGAACAGATACGCAGTATTTT. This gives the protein CASSEGGRGTDTQYF.

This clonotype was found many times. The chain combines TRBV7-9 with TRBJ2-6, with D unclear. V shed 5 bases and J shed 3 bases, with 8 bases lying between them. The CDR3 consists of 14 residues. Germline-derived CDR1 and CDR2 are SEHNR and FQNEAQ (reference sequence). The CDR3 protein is CASSPLGGANVLTF. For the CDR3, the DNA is TGTGCCAGCAGCCCGTTGGGTGGGGCCAACGTCCTGACTTTC.

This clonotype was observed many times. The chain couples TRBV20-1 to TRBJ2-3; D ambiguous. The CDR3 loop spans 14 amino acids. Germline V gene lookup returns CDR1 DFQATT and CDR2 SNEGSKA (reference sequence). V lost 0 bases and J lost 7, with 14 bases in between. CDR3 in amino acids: CSARDRYDRYTQYF. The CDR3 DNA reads TGCAGTGCTAGAGATCGGTACGACCGTTATACGCAGTATTTT.